This T cell receptor (beta chain) was identified in a study of shared clonotypes between healthy human individuals. For sorted subsets, approximately 180 ng DNA per replicate equaled around 30,000 T cell genomes. The protocol was immunoSEQ multiplex PCR, while the TCRdb copy is restricted to in-frame clones and leaves out a portion. The sample lists a few million clones; 93% were seen once. Turning to this clone: Antigen: not known. The same CDR3 can be traced to other DNA sequences in this sample.

This CDR3 has 13 residues. Germline CDR1 SQVTM, CDR2 ANQGSEA. V lost 6 bases to trimming and J lost 4 bases; unmatched junction nucleotides: 5. Study conclusions and caveats: Even with large depth, rarefaction showed that sorted-subset sequencing was incomplete. Naive subsets, compared against memory subsets, generally had larger estimated richness values.

V usage is TRBV29-1 and J usage is TRBJ2-7; 11 nucleotides align to TRBD2. This TCR came from a man aged 18 to 30 in good health. Some clones in this sample may be carry-over from other donors' samples. The sequenced material came from naive CD4+ T cells from PBMCs. Subset described: CD45RA+ positively selected. The CDR3 region has the DNA TGCAGCGTCGCTGGACTAGCGGGTTACGAGCAGTACTTC. This encodes CSVAGLAGYEQYF.